The present TCR beta chain was sequenced within a study of cytomegalovirus exposure and HLA in healthy donors. A word on this clone: Its antigen is still unknown.

Findings and limits, study-wide: The study flagged approximately 180 TCR beta chains as cytomegalovirus-associated. CMV antigen specificity was confirmed in vitro for a few CMV-associated chains. TCR sequences were mostly rare, though some public TCRs occurred in many donors. A later analysis found first-cohort TCR clusters tended to co-occur in the 90 to 150 validation repertoires.

Clones were sequenced by immunoSEQ multiplex PCR, and TCRdb holds only the in-frame ones, with some missing. The sample has some 150,000 clones; roughly nine tenths are singletons. The CDR3 is 14 amino acids. The V segment lost 6 bases and the J segment 2 bases; nucleotides outside the gene matches: 4. Germline CDR1 LNHDA, CDR2 SQIVND (reference sequence). The chain combines TRBV19 with TRBJ1-2; 9 bases fit TRBD1. Sequencing input: PBMCs. This TCR was sampled from a man aged 18 to 29 in good health and CMV-seronegative. The CDR3 protein is CASRGDRENYGYTF. CDR3 coding DNA: TGTGCCAGTAGGGGGGACAGGGAAAACTATGGCTACACCTTC.